This T cell receptor beta chain is from a study of chemoradiotherapy in HPV16-positive cancers. This clone was counted a few times. The repertoire was sequenced with immunoSEQ multiplex PCR; TCRdb's copy has only in-frame clones and lacks some. The data show about 6,600 clones, 65% to 80% seen once. CDR1 and CDR2 (germline): MGHRA, YSYEKL. The CDR3 totals 16 residues. Trimming removed 1 base from V and 1 base from J, with 13 bases in between. The chain recombines TRBV4-1 with TRBJ1-1; no clear D gene. Sample: tumor tissue, taken from a patient who underwent chemoradiotherapy. This receptor was taken from a human donor with HPV-associated anogenital cancer. CDR3 coding DNA: TGCGCCAGCAGCCAAGGGTCAAGTTTGCAGAACACTGAAGCTTTCTTT. Amino acid sequence: CASSQGSSLQNTEAFF.